These 5 T cell receptor beta chains originate from one sample sequenced in a study of cytomegalovirus exposure and HLA in healthy donors. Use of 60 Vbeta and 13 Jbeta primers characterized the PCR. The table came from immunoSEQ multiplex PCR; TCRdb's copy has only in-frame clones and leaves some out. The sample has around 93,000 clones, around four fifths seen once. The sequencing sample was made of PBMCs. The receptors derive from a man younger than 40 in good health and CMV-seropositive.

This rearrangement joins TRBV5-5 to TRBJ1-4, with a possible D match to TRBD1 (6 bases). The CDR3 has 17 residues. The germline V gene has CDR1 SGHKS and CDR2 YYEKEE (reference sequence). Trimming left V 4 bases short and J 2 bases short, with 18 bases between. The CDR3 sequence: CASSAIQGSATNEKLFF. The CDR3 bases are TGTGCCAGCAGCGCAATCCAGGGGTCGGCGACTAATGAAAAACTGTTTTTT.

This clone was counted between two and nine times. The chain links TRBV5-6 to TRBJ2-7; the D gene is possibly TRBD2 (6 bases). Trimming removed 4 bases at V and 2 bases at J, with 13 bases between. The CDR3 contains 14 residues. The V gene's germline CDR1 is SGHDT and CDR2 YYEEEE. CDR3 loop: CASSLGTLAYEQYF. For the CDR3, the DNA is TGTGCCAGCAGCCTCGGGACTCTGGCCTACGAGCAGTACTTC.

This clone was detected only a few times. The gene calls are TRBV5-5 and TRBJ2-7; D is unclear. This CDR3 has 12 residues. Germline assignment: CDR1 SGHKS and CDR2 YYEKEE (reference sequence). The V gene lost 4 bases and the J gene lost 4 bases, with 9 bases spanning the gap. Here the CDR3 DNA reads TGTGCCAGCAGCCGAACTACTTACGAGCAGTACTTC. It codes for CASSRTTYEQYF.

The V gene is TRBV25-1, the J gene TRBJ2-1; D might be TRBD1 (6 bases). Trimming shortened V by 7 bases and J by 4 bases, and 8 bases separated the two germline ends. The CDR3 contains 12 residues. The germline CDR1 and CDR2 sequences are MGHDK and SYGVNS. In DNA form, the CDR3 reads TGTGCCAGCACCGGACAGTACAATGAGCAGTTCTTC. This gives the protein CASTGQYNEQFF.

This chain connects TRBV4-2 to TRBJ2-1; 8 bases map to TRBD2. The germline V gene has CDR1 LGHNA and CDR2 YNFKEQ. There are 16 residues in the CDR3. The V segment lost 1 base and the J segment 7 bases; nucleotides outside the gene matches: 9. The CDR3 DNA sequence: TGTGCCAGCAGCCAAGCTGGGACTAGTACTTTGAATGAGCAGTTCTTC. This sequence encodes CASSQAGTSTLNEQFF.